This TCR beta chain was recovered during a study of CD8+ T cells in alopecia areata. The overall study: Patients in the treated group were given tofacitinib by mouth, 5 to 10 mg twice a day. The duration of tofacitinib was 6 to 18 months, with 6 months off drug afterward. Findings and limits, study-wide: Scalp sequencing captures resident alphabeta T cells of normal skin too.

About this clone itself: Its target is unknown.

Germline V lookup: CDR1 MGHDK, CDR2 SYGVNS. The V end lost 8 bases, the J end lost 7 bases, and 12 bases lay between the germline ends. This CDR3 contains 12 residues. Investigators isolated RNA and reverse transcribed it into cDNA to act as the sequencing template. TCRdb's copy holds only in-frame clones and misses some; the assay was immunoSEQ multiplex PCR. The data contain more than 100,000 clones, over 50% of them singletons. Sorted populations comprised CD4+ and CD8+ T cells obtained from PBMCs. The origin of this receptor is a human donor with alopecia areata. The J gene is TRBJ1-5, the V gene TRBV25-1; unclear D gene. The specimen comprised CD4+ T cells sorted from blood, sampled at week 0. CDR3 nucleotide sequence: TGTGCCAGCGGAGACATTGGCCAGCCCCAGCATTTT. Translation gives CASGDIGQPQHF.